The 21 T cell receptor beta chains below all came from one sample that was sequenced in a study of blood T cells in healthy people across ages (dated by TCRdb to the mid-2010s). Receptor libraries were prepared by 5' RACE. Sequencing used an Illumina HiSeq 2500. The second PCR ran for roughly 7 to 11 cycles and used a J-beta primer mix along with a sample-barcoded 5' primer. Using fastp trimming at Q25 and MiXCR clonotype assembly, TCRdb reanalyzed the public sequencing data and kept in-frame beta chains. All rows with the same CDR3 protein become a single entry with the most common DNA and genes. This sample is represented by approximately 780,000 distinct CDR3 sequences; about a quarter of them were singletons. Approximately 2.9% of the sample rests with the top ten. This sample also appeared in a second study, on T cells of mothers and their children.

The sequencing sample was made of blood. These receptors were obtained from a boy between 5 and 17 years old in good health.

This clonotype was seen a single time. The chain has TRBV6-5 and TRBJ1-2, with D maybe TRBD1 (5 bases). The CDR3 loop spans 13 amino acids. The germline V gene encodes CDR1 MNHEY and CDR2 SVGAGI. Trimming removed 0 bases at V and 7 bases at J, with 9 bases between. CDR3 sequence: CASSYSSGTGYTF. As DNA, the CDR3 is TGTGCCAGCAGTTACTCGAGTGGGACTGGCTACACCTTC.

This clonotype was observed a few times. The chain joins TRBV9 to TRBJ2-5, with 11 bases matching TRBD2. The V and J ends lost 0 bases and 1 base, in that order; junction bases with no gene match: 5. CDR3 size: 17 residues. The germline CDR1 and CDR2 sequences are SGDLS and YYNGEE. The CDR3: CASSVGSLAGGQETQYF. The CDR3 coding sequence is TGTGCCAGCAGCGTAGGCAGTCTAGCGGGGGGCCAAGAGACCCAGTACTTC.

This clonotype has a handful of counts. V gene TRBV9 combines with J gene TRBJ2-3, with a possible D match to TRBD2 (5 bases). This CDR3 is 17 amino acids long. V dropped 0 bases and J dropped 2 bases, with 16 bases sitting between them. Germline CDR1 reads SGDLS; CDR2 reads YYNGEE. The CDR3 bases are TGTGCCAGCAGCGTAGGGGTCACTCGGGATCTCACAGATACGCAGTATTTT. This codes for CASSVGVTRDLTDTQYF.

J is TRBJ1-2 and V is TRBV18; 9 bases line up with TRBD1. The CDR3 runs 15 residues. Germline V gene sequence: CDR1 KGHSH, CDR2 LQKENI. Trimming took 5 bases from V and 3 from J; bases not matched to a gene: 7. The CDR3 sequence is CASSATRQGDYGYTF. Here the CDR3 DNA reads TGTGCCAGCTCAGCAACCCGACAGGGGGACTATGGCTACACCTTC.

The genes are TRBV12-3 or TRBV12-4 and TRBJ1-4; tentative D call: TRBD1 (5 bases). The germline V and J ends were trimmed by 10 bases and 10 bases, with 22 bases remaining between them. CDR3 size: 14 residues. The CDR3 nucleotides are TGTGCCACCGCCCCGGGAGGGGACGGGGGAAAACTGTTTTTT. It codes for CATAPGGDGGKLFF.

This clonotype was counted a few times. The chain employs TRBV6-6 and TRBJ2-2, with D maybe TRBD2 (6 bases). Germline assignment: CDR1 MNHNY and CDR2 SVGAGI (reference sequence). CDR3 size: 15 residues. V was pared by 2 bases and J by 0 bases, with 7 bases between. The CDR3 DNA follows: TGTGCCAGCAGTTACGGAGGGTCGAACACCGGGGAGCTGTTTTTT. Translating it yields CASSYGGSNTGELFF.

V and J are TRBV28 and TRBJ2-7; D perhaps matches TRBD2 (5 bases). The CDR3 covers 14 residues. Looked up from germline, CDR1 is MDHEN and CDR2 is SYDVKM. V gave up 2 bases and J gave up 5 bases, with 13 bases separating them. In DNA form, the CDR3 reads TGTGCCAGCAGTTTAAGTCGTAGCGCCAACGAGCAGTACTTC. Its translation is CASSLSRSANEQYF.

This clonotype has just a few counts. The CDR3 DNA reads as TGTGCCAGCAGCCAAGGCCGGGCGGGCCTCGGGCAAGAGACCCAGTACTTC. Its protein product is CASSQGRAGLGQETQYF. The V call is TRBV4-2, the J call TRBJ2-5; a weak D match, TRBD2 (5 bases). From germline, CDR1 is LGHNA and CDR2 YNFKEQ. This CDR3 has 17 residues. Trimming left V 1 base short and J 2 bases short, with 17 bases between.

The chain's CDR3 is CSARDKASGTAGANVLTF. Here the CDR3 DNA reads TGCAGTGCTAGAGATAAGGCTAGCGGGACTGCTGGGGCCAACGTCCTGACTTTC. The chain links TRBV20-1 to TRBJ2-6; 9 nucleotides line up with TRBD2. Germline V lookup: CDR1 DFQATT, CDR2 SNEGSKA (reference sequence). V dropped 0 bases and J dropped 2; count of bases not matched to a gene: 8. This CDR3 has 18 amino acids.

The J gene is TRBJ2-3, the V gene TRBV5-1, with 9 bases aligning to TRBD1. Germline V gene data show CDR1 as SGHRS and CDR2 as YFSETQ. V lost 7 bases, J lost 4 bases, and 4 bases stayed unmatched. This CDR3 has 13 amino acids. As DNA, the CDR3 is TGCGCCAGCCAAACAGGGGGCGCAGATACGCAGTATTTT. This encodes CASQTGGADTQYF.

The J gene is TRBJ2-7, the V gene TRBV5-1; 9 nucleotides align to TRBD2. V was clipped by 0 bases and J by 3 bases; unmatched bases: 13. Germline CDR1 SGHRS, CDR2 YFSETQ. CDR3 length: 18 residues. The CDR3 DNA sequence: TGCGCCAGCAGCTTGGAAATTAGCGGGGGCCCAATCCTCTACGAGCAGTACTTC. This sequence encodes CASSLEISGGPILYEQYF.

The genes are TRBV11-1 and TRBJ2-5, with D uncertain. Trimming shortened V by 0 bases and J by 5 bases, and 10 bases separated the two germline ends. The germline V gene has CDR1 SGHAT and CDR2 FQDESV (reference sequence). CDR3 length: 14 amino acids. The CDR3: CASSLARRSETQYF. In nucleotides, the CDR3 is TGTGCCAGCAGCTTAGCCCGGAGATCGGAGACCCAGTACTTC.

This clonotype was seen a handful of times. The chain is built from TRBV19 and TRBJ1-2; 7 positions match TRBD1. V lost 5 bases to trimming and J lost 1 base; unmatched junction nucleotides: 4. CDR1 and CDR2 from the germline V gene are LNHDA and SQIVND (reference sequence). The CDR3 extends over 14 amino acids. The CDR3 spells CASSPGQLNYGYTF. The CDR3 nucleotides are TGTGCCAGTAGTCCGGGACAGCTTAACTATGGCTACACCTTC.

The CDR3 DNA reads as TGTGCCAGCAGCTCCATTGCGACAGGGAGGTTTTTTGATGAGCAGTTCTTC. Amino acid sequence: CASSSIATGRFFDEQFF. The V and J genes are TRBV7-3 and TRBJ2-1, with D perhaps matching TRBD1 (7 bases). Trimming shortened V by 4 bases and J by 8 bases, and 24 bases separated the two germline ends. CDR3 size: 17 residues. The germline CDR1 and CDR2 sequences are SGHTA and FQGTGA. Full variable domain (outside the CDR3, taken from reference TRBV7-3 and TRBJ2-1): GAGVSQTPSNKVTEKGKYVELRCDPISGHTALYWYRQSLGQGPEFLIYFQGTGAADDSGLPNDRFFAVRPEGSVSTLKIQRTERGDSAVYLCASSSIATGRFFDEQFFGPGTRLTVL.

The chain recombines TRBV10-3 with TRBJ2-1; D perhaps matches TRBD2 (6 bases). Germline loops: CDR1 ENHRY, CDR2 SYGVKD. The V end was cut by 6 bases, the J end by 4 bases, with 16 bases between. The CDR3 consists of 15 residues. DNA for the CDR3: TGTGCCATCAGCTCGCCGGGACTCCTGTACAATGAGCAGTTCTTC. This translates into CAISSPGLLYNEQFF.

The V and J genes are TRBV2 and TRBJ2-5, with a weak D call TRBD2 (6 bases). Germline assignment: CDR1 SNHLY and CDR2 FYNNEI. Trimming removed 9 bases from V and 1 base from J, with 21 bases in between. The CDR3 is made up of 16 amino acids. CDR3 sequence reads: CASGGVSGFIQETQYF. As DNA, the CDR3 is TGTGCCAGTGGCGGGGTTAGCGGCTTCATCCAAGAGACCCAGTACTTC. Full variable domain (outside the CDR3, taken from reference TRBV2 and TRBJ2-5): EPEVTQTPSHQVTQMGQEVILRCVPISNHLYFYWYRQILGQKVEFLVSFYNNEISEKSEIFDDQFSVERPDGSNFTLKIRSTKLEDSAMYFCASGGVSGFIQETQYFGPGTRLLVL.

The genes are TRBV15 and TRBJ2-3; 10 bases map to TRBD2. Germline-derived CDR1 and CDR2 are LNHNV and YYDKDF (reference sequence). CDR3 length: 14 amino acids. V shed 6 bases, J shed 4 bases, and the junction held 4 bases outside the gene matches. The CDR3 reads CATSQRGGADTQYF. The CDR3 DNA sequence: TGTGCCACCAGTCAGCGGGGGGGTGCAGATACGCAGTATTTT.

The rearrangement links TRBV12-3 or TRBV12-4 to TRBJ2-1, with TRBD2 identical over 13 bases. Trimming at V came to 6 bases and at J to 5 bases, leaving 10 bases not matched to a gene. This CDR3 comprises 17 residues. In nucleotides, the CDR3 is TGTGCCAGCAGCCAGACTAGCGGGAGGAGGAGAGACAATGAGCAGTTCTTC. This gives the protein CASSQTSGRRRDNEQFF.

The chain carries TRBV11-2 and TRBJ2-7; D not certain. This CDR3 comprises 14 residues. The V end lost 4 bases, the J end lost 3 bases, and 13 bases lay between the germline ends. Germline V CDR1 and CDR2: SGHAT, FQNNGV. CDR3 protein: CASSSIGLLYEQYF. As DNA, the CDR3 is TGTGCCAGCAGCTCCATTGGGTTACTCTACGAGCAGTACTTC. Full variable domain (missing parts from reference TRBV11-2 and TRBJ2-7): EAGVAQSPRYKIIEKRQSVAFWCNPISGHATLYWYQQILGQGPKLLIQFQNNGVVDDSQLPKDRFSAERLKGVDSTLKIQPAKLEDSAVYLCASSSIGLLYEQYFGPGTRLTVT.

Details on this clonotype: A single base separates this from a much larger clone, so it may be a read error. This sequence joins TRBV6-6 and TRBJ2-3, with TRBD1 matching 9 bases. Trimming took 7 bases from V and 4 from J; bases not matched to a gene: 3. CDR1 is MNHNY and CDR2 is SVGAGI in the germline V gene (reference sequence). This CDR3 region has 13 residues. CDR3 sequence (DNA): TGTGCCAGCAACCGACAGGGGGCAGATACGCAGTATTTT. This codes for CASNRQGADTQYF.

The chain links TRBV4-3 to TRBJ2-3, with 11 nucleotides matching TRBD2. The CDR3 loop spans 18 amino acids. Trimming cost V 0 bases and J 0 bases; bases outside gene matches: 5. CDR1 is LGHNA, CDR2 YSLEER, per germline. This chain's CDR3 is CASSQDPTSGTSTDTQYF. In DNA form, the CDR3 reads TGCGCCAGCAGCCAAGATCCGACTAGCGGGACGAGCACAGATACGCAGTATTTT.